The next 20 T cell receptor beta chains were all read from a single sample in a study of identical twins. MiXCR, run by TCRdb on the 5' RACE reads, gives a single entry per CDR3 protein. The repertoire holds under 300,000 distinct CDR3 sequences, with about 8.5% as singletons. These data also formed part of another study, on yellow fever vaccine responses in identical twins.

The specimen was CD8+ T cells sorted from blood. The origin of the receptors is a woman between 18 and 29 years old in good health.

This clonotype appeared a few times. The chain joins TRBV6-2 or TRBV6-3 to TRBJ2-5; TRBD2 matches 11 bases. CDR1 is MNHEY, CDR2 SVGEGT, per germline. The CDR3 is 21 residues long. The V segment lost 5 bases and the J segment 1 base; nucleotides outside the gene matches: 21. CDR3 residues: CASSPSRGLAGGSYPQETQYF. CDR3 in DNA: TGTGCCAGCAGTCCGTCTCGCGGGCTAGCGGGGGGCTCCTATCCCCAAGAGACCCAGTACTTC.

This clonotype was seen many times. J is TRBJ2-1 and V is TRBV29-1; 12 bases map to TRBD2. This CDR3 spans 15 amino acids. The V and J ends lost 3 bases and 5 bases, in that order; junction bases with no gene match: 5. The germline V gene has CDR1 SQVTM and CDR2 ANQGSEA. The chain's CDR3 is CSVETGLAGNNEQFF. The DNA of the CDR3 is TGCAGCGTTGAGACCGGACTAGCGGGGAACAATGAGCAGTTCTTC.

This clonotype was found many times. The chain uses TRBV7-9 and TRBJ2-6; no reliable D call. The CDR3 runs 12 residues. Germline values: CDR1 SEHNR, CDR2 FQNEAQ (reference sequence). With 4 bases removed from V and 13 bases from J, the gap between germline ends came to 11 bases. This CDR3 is CASSSAPPVLTF. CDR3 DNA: TGTGCCAGCAGCTCTGCACCACCTGTCCTGACTTTC.

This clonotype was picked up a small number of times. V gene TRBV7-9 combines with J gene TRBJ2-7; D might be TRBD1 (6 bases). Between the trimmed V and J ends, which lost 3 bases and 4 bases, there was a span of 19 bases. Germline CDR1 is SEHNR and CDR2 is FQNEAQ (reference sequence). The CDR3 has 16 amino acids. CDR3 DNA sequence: TGTGCCAGCAGCTTCCCGACAGGCTCTAACTCATACGAGCAGTACTTC. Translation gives CASSFPTGSNSYEQYF. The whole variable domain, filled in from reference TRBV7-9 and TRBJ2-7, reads DTGVSQNPRHKITKRGQNVTFRCDPISEHNRLYWYRQTLGQGPEFLTYFQNEAQLEKSRLLSDRFSAERPKGSFSTLEIQRTEQGDSAMYLCASSFPTGSNSYEQYFGPGTRLTVT.

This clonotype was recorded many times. The CDR3 protein is CASSFDRGTDTQYF. As DNA, the CDR3 is TGCGCCAGCAGCTTTGACAGGGGCACAGATACGCAGTATTTT. This chain links TRBV5-1 with TRBJ2-3; 7 bases fit TRBD1. The ends lost 2 bases at V and 1 base at J; junction bases unmatched: 1. The CDR3 runs to 14 residues. Germline CDR1 is SGHRS and CDR2 is YFSETQ.

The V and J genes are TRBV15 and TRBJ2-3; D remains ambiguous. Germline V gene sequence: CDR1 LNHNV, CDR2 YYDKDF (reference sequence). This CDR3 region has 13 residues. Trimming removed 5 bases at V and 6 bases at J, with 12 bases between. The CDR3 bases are TGTGCCACCAGCGAAGTTCACGGGGATACGCAGTATTTT. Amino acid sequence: CATSEVHGDTQYF.

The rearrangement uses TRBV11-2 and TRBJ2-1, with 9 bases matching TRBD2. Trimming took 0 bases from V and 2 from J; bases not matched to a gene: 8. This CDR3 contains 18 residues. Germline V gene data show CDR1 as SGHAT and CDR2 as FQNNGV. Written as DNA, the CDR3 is TGTGCCAGCAGCTTAGAGGCTAGCGGGACTCTGGCCTACAATGAGCAGTTCTTC. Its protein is CASSLEASGTLAYNEQFF.

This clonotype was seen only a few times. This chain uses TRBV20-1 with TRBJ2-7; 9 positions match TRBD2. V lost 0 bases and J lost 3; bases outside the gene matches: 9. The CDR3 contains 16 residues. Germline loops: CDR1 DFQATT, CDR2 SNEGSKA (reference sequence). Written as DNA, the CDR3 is TGCAGTGCTAGAGATTTGGCTAGCGGGACTTACTACGAGCAGTACTTC. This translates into CSARDLASGTYYEQYF.

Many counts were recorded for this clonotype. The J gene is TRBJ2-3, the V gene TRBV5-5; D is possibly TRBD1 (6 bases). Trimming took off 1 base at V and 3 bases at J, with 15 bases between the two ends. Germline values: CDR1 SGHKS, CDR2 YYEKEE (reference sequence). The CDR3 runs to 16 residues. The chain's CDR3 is CASSLLRNRVTDTQYF. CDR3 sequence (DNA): TGTGCCAGCAGCTTGCTCCGAAACAGGGTGACAGATACGCAGTATTTT.

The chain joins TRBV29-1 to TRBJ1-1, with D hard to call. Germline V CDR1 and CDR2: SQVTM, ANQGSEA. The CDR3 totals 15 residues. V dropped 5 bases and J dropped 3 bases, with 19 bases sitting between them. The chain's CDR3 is CSVQMSAGADTEAFF. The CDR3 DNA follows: TGCAGCGTTCAAATGTCGGCGGGCGCGGACACTGAAGCTTTCTTT.

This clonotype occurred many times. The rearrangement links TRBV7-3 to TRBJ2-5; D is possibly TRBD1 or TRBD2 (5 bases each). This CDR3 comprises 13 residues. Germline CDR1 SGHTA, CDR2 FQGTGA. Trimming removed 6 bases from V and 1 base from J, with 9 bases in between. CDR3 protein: CASREGSQETQYF. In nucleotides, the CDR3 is TGTGCCAGCAGAGAGGGGTCCCAAGAGACCCAGTACTTC.

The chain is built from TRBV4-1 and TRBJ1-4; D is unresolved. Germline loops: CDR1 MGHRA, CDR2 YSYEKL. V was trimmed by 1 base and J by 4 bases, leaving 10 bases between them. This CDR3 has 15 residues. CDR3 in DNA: TGCGCCAGCAGCCAAGCACCTGGGGTTAATGAAAAACTGTTTTTT. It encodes CASSQAPGVNEKLFF.

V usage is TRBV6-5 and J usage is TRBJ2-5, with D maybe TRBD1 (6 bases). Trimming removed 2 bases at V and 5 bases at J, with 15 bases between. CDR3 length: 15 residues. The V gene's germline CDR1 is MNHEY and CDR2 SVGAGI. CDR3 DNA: TGTGCCAGCAGTTACATCGGGGCAGGGGATGAGACCCAGTACTTC. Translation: CASSYIGAGDETQYF.

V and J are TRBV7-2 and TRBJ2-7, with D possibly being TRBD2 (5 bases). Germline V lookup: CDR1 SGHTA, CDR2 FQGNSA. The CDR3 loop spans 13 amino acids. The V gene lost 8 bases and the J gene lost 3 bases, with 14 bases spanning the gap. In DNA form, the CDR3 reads TGTGCCAGCTTTGATGACTACCGCTACGAGCAGTACTTC. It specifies CASFDDYRYEQYF.

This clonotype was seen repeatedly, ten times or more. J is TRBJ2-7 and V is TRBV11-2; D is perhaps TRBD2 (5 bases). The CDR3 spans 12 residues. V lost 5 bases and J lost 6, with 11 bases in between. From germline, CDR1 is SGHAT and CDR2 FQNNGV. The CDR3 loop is CASSPGGLEQYF. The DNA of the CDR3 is TGTGCCAGCAGCCCCGGAGGCCTCGAGCAGTACTTC. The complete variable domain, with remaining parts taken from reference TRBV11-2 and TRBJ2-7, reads EAGVAQSPRYKIIEKRQSVAFWCNPISGHATLYWYQQILGQGPKLLIQFQNNGVVDDSQLPKDRFSAERLKGVDSTLKIQPAKLEDSAVYLCASSPGGLEQYFGPGTRLTVT.

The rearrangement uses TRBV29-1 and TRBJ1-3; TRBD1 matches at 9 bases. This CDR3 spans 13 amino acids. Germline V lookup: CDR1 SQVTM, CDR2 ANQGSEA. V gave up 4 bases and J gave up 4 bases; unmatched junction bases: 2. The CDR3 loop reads CSVVTGGGNTIYF. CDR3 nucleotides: TGCAGCGTTGTGACAGGGGGAGGAAACACCATATATTTT. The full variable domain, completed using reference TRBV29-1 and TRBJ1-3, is SAVISQKPSRDICQRGTSLTIQCQVDSQVTMMFWYRQQPGQSLTLIATANQGSEATYESGFVIDKFPISRPNLTFSTLTVSNMSPEDSSIYLCSVVTGGGNTIYFGEGSWLTVV.

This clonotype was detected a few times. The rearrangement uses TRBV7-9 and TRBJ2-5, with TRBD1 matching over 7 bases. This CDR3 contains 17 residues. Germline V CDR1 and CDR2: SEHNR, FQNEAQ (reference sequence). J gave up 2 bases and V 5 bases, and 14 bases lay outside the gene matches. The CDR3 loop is CASSRFLAGTVQETQYF. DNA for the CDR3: TGTGCCAGCAGCCGATTTCTAGCCGGGACAGTACAAGAGACCCAGTACTTC.

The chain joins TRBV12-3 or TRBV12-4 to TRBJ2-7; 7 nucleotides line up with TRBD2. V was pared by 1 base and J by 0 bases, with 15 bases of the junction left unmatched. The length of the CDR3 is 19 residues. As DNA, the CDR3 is TGTGCCAGCAGTTTAGTCCTAGCGGAACCTATATATCACTCCTACGAGCAGTACTTC. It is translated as CASSLVLAEPIYHSYEQYF.

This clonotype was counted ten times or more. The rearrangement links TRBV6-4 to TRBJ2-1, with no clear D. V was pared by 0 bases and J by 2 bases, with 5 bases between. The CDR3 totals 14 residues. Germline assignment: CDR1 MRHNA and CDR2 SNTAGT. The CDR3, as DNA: TGTGCCAGCAGTGACTCGGGCACCTACAATGAGCAGTTCTTC. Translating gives CASSDSGTYNEQFF.

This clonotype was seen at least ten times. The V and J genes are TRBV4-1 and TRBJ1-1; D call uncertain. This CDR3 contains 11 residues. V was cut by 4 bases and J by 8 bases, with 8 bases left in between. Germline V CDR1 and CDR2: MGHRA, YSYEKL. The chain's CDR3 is CASSLREEAFF. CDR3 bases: TGCGCCAGCAGCCTCCGGGAAGAAGCTTTCTTT.